This T cell receptor (beta chain) originates from a study of regulatory T cells in long-lasting Graves disease. This clonotype was observed at least ten times. The antigen is undetermined. Time point indicated: persistent/refractory GD, antithyroid drugs over 5 years with positive TRAb. RNA isolated from PBMCs was used to make the TCR library. In building TCR beta libraries, iRepertoire HTBI primers were used together with Arm-PCR of CDR3 regions. TCRdb recomputed calls from the multiplex PCR reads with MiXCR, one row per CDR3 protein. The table shows about 430,000 distinct CDR3 sequences, with about 21% occurring only once. The study, taken as a whole, reports: Persistent disease was characterized by preferential usage of TRBV28, TRBJ1-2 and TRBJ2-5.

This CDR3 is 16 amino acids long. Between the trimmed V and J ends, which lost 5 bases and 7 bases, there was a span of 23 bases. Germline CDR1 and CDR2: MDHEN and SYDVKM. V usage is TRBV28 and J usage is TRBJ1-1, with D uncertain. The sequences come from peripheral blood mononuclear cells (PBMCs), collected when the disease was refractory, from a patient treated with antithyroid drugs. The sequence came from a female donor with Graves disease. DNA for the CDR3: TGTGCCAGCAGTGATAGCCATTTTGGCACCTCCCTTGAAGCTTTCTTT. Residues: CASSDSHFGTSLEAFF.